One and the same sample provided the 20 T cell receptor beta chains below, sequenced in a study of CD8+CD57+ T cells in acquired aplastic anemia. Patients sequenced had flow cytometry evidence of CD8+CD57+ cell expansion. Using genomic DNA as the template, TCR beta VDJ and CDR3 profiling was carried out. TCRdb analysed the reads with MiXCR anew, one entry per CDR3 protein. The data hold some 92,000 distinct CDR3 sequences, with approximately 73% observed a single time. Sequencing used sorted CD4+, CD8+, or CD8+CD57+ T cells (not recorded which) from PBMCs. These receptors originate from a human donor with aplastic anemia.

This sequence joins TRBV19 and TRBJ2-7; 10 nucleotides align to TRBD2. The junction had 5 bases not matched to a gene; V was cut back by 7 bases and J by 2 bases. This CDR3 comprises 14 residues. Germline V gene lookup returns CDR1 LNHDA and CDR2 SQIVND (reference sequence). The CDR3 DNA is TGTGCCAGTACCCCGACTAGCGGGCCCTACGAGCAGTACTTC. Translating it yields CASTPTSGPYEQYF. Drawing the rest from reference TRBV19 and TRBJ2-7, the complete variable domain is DGGITQSPKYLFRKEGQNVTLSCEQNLNHDAMYWYRQDPGQGLRLIYYSQIVNDFQKGDIAEGYSVSREKKESFPLTVTSAQKNPTAFYLCASTPTSGPYEQYFGPGTRLTVT.

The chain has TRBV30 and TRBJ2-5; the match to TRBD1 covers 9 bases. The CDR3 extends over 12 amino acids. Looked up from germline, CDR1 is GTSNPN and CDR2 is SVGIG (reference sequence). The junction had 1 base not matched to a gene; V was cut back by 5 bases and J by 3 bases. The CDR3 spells CAWGTGKETQYF. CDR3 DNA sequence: TGTGCCTGGGGGACAGGGAAAGAGACCCAGTACTTC.

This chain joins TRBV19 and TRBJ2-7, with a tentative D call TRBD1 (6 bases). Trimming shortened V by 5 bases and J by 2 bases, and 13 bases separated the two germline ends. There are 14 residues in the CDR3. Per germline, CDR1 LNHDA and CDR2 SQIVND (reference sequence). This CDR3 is CASSPLTGPYEQYF. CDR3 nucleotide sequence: TGTGCCAGTAGTCCGCTAACAGGGCCCTACGAGCAGTACTTC.

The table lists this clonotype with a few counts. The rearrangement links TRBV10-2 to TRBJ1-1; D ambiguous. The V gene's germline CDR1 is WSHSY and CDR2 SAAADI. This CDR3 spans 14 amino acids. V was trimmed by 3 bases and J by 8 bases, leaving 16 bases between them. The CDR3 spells CASSDGLSPSEAFF. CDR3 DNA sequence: TGCGCCAGCAGTGACGGTCTAAGTCCCTCGGAAGCTTTCTTT.

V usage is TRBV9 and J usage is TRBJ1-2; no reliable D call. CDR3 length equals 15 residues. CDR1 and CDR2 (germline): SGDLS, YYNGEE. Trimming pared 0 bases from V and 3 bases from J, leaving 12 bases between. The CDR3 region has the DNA TGTGCCAGCAGCGTAGGTTTGTCTAACCACTATGGCTACACCTTC. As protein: CASSVGLSNHYGYTF.

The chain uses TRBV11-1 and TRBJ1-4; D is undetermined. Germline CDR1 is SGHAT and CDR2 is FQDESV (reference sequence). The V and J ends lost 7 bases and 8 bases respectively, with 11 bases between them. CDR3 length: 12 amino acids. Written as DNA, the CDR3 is TGTGCCAGCACTCTAGGGAGCGAAAAACTGTTTTTT. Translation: CASTLGSEKLFF. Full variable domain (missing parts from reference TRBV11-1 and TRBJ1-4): EAEVAQSPRYKITEKSQAVAFWCDPISGHATLYWYRQILGQGPELLVQFQDESVVDDSQLPKDRFSAERLKGVDSTLKIQPAELGDSAMYLCASTLGSEKLFFGSGTQLSVL.

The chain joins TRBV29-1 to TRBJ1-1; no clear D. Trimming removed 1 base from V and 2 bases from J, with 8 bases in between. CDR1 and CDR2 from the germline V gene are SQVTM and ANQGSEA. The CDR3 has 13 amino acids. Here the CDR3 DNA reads TGCAGCGTTGAAGCACACCAAAACACTGAAGCTTTCTTT. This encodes CSVEAHQNTEAFF.

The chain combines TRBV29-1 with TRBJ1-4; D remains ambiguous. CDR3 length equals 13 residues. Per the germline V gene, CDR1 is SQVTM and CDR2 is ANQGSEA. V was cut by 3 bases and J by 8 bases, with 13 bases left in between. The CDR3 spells CSVDRGGKEKLFF. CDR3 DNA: TGCAGCGTTGATCGGGGAGGAAAGGAAAAACTGTTTTTT.

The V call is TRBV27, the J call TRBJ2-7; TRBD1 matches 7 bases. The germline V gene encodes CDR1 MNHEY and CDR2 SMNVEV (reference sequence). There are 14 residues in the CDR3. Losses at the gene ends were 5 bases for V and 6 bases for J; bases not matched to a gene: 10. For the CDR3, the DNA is TGTGCCAGCAGTCACACGGGACAGTCAGGCGAGCAGTACTTC. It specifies CASSHTGQSGEQYF.

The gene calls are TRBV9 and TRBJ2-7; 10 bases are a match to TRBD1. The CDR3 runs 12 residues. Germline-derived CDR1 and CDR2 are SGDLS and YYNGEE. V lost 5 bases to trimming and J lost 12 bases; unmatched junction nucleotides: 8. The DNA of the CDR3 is TGTGCCAGCAGGGACAGGGGGTCCCGTACGTACTTC. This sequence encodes CASRDRGSRTYF.

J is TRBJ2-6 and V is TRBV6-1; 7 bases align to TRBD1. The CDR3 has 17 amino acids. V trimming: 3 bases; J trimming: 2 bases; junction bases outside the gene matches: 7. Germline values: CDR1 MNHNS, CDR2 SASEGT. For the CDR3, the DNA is TGTGCCAGCAGTGATCCACAGGGGACGGCTGGGGCCAACGTCCTGACTTTC. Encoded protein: CASSDPQGTAGANVLTF.

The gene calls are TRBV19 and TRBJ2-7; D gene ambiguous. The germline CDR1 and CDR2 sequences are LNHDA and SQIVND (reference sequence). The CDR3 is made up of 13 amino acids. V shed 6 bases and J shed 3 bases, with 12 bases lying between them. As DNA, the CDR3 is TGTGCCAGTAGCCTCGGACCCCACTACGAGCAGTACTTC. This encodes CASSLGPHYEQYF.

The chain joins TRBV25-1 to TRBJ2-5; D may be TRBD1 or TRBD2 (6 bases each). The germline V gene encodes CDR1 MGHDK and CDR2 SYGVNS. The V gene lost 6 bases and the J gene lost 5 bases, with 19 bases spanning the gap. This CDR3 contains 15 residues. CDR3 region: CASSPGGRESETQYF. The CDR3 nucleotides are TGTGCCAGCAGCCCCGGGGGCAGGGAGTCGGAGACCCAGTACTTC.

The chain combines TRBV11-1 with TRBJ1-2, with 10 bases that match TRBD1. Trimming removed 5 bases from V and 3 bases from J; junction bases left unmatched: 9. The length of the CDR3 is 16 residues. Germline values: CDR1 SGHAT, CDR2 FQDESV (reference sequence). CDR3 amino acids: CASSHNPGQGDYGYTF. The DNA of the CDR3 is TGTGCCAGCAGCCACAACCCTGGACAGGGGGACTATGGCTACACCTTC.

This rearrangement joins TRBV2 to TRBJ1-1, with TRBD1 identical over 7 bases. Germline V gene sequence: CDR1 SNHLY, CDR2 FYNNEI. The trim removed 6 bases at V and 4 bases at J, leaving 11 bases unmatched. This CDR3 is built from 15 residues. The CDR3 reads CASSPMTGLGTEAFF. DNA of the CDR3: TGTGCCAGCAGCCCGATGACAGGGTTGGGCACTGAAGCTTTCTTT.

The CDR3 DNA follows: TGTGCCAGCAGTGACTCGGACAGCTCTGGGGCCAACGTCCTGACTTTC. It specifies CASSDSDSSGANVLTF. The J gene is TRBJ2-6, the V gene TRBV25-1; weak D call: TRBD1 (6 bases). Germline V gives CDR1 MGHDK, CDR2 SYGVNS. The CDR3 is 16 amino acids. Deletions cut 3 bases from V and 0 bases from J, with 9 bases between. The variable domain in full, completed from reference TRBV25-1 and TRBJ2-6, reads EADIYQTPRYLVIGTGKKITLECSQTMGHDKMYWYQQDPGMELHLIHYSYGVNSTEKGDLSSESTVSRIRTEHFPLTLESARPSHTSQYLCASSDSDSSGANVLTFGAGSRLTVL.

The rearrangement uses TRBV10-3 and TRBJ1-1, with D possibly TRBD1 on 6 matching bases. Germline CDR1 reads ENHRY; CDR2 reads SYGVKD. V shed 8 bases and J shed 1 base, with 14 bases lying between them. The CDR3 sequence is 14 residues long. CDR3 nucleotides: TGTGCCATCTGGAACCCGGGGGCGAACACTGAAGCTTTCTTT. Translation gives CAIWNPGANTEAFF.

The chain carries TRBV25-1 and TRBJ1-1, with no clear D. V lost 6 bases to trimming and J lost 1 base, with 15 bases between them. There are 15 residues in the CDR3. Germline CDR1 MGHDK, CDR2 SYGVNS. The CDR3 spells CASSRPGSKNTEAFF. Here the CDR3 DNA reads TGTGCCAGCAGCCGTCCCGGGTCAAAGAACACTGAAGCTTTCTTT.

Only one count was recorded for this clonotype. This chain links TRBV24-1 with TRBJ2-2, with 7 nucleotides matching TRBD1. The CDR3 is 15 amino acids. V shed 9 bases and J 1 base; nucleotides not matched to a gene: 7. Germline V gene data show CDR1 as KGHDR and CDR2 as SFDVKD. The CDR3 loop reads CATGRTGVNTGELFF. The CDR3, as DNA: TGTGCCACCGGAAGGACAGGCGTGAACACCGGGGAGCTGTTTTTT.

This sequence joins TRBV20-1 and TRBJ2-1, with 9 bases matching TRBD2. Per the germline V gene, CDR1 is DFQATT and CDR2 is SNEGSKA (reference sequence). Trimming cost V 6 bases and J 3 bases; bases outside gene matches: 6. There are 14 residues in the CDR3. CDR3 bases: TGCAGTGCCCCCGCTAGCGGGAACTACAATGAGCAGTTCTTC. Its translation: CSAPASGNYNEQFF.